Listed here are 15 T cell receptor beta chains from one sample, sequenced in a study of regulatory T cells in long-lasting Graves disease. Time point: newly diagnosed GD, antithyroid drugs for less than 3 months. After RNA was extracted from PBMCs, the TCR library was made from it. Construction of TCR beta libraries relied on iRepertoire HTBI primers and on Arm-PCR targeting CDR3 regions. TCRdb re-called the multiplex PCR reads with MiXCR, one entry per CDR3 protein. The sample records around 460,000 distinct CDR3 sequences, 12% to 15% being singletons. The sample was also linked to a second study, of T cells in Graves' hyperthyroidism and ophthalmopathy.

The sample consisted of peripheral blood mononuclear cells (PBMCs), taken at new diagnosis, from a patient treated with antithyroid drugs. The receptors shown here come from a woman in her forties or fifties with Graves disease.

Written as DNA, the CDR3 is TGCGCCAGCAGCTTGAAAGCGGGTACGGAGGAGCAGTACTTC. Translation: CASSLKAGTEEQYF. V usage is TRBV5-1 and J usage is TRBJ2-7; maybe TRBD2 (6 bases). The germline V and J ends were trimmed by 1 base and 7 bases, with 15 bases remaining between them. The CDR3 totals 14 residues. Germline V CDR1 and CDR2: SGHRS, YFSETQ.

This sequence joins TRBV30 and TRBJ2-7; the D call may be TRBD1 or TRBD2 (7 bases each). V was shortened by 3 bases and J by 4 bases, with 19 bases between the two germline ends. The CDR3 runs to 15 residues. Germline CDR1 reads GTSNPN; CDR2 reads SVGIG (reference sequence). CDR3 amino acids: CAWRPRGDSRYEQYF. CDR3 in DNA: TGTGCCTGGAGGCCCCGGGGGGACAGCCGGTACGAGCAGTACTTC. The full variable domain, its missing parts supplied by reference TRBV30 and TRBJ2-7, is SQTIHQWPATLVQPVGSPLSLECTVEGTSNPNLYWYRQAAGRGLQLLFYSVGIGQISSEVPQNLSASRPQDRQFILSSKKLLLSDSGFYLCAWRPRGDSRYEQYFGPGTRLTVT.

This chain links TRBV18 with TRBJ1-5; D perhaps matches TRBD1 (6 bases). This CDR3 spans 14 amino acids. With 1 base removed from V and 5 bases from J, the gap between germline ends came to 9 bases. CDR1 and CDR2 (germline): KGHSH, LQKENI. CDR3 nucleotide sequence: TGTGCCAGCTCACCACGACAGGCCGATCAGCCCCAGCATTTT. The encoded protein is CASSPRQADQPQHF.

At least ten counts were recorded for this clonotype. Given a much more abundant clone one base away, this may be a read error. The chain links TRBV2 to TRBJ2-7; D is possibly TRBD2 (6 bases). The V gene lost 6 bases and the J gene lost 0 bases, with 6 bases spanning the gap. The CDR3 sequence is 12 residues long. Germline CDR1 reads SNHLY; CDR2 reads FYNNEI. The CDR3 loop reads CASRTSSYEQYF. CDR3 DNA: TGTGCCAGCAGGACTAGCTCCTACGAGCAGTACTTC. The full variable domain, rest sourced from reference TRBV2 and TRBJ2-7, is EPEVTQTPSHQVTQMGQEVILRCVPISNHLYFYWYRQILGQKVEFLVSFYNNEISEKSEIFDDQFSVERPDGSNFTLKIRSTKLEDSAMYFCASRTSSYEQYFGPGTRLTVT.

Many counts were recorded for this clonotype. The chain carries TRBV6-2 or TRBV6-3 and TRBJ2-5; a possible D gene is TRBD2 (6 bases). The germline V and J ends were trimmed by 2 bases and 1 base, with 11 bases remaining between them. The CDR3 runs to 15 residues. Germline V gene lookup returns CDR1 MNHEY and CDR2 SVGEGT. For the CDR3, the DNA is TGTGCCAGCAGTTACAGCGGGTGGAGCCAAGAGACCCAGTACTTC. Its translation is CASSYSGWSQETQYF.

A note on this clonotype: Since a much larger clone is just one base distant, this may be a read error. V gene TRBV28 combines with J gene TRBJ1-1; 9 nucleotides agree with TRBD1. CDR1 MDHEN and CDR2 SYDVKM come from the germline V gene. The CDR3 sequence is 15 residues long. Trimming cost V 7 bases and J 1 base; bases outside gene matches: 7. The CDR3 DNA sequence: TGTGCCAGCAATCCATGGACAGGGGCGAACACTGAAGCTTTCTTT. Amino acid sequence: CASNPWTGANTEAFF.

Ten or more counts support this clonotype. The chain uses TRBV5-1 and TRBJ2-1; D may match TRBD1 or TRBD2 (8 bases each). V was pared by 2 bases and J by 8 bases, with 20 bases between. The CDR3 covers 16 residues. The germline CDR1 and CDR2 sequences are SGHRS and YFSETQ. The CDR3 DNA reads TGCGCCAGCAGCTTTGGGGTAGCGGGACAGGTTGATGAGCAGTTCTTC. It codes for CASSFGVAGQVDEQFF.

The chain couples TRBV5-1 to TRBJ2-5; D not certain. Germline CDR1 SGHRS, CDR2 YFSETQ. Trimming removed 0 bases at V and 1 base at J, with 10 bases between. The CDR3 length is 15 residues. CDR3 loop: CASSLVRTLQETQYF. For the CDR3, the DNA is TGCGCCAGCAGCTTGGTCAGGACCCTCCAAGAGACCCAGTACTTC. The complete variable domain, with remaining parts taken from reference TRBV5-1 and TRBJ2-5, reads KAGVTQTPRYLIKTRGQQVTLSCSPISGHRSVSWYQQTPGQGLQFLFEYFSETQRNKGNFPGRFSGRQFSNSRSEMNVSTLELGDSALYLCASSLVRTLQETQYFGPGTRLLVL.

The CDR3 DNA reads as TGTGCCAGTAGTATAGATCTGCCGGGACAGGGGTTTAAGACCCAGTACTTC. Translation gives CASSIDLPGQGFKTQYF. The V call is TRBV19, the J call TRBJ2-5, with 10 bases lining up with TRBD1. The germline CDR1 and CDR2 sequences are LNHDA and SQIVND (reference sequence). The CDR3 sequence is 17 residues long. With V trimmed by 0 bases and J by 6 bases, 10 bases remained unmatched.

This clonotype has at least ten counts. The chain carries TRBV2 and TRBJ2-1, with D possibly being TRBD2 (6 bases). In germline, CDR1 is SNHLY, CDR2 FYNNEI. V was shortened by 7 bases and J by 9 bases, with 22 bases between the two germline ends. The CDR3 has 15 amino acids. The CDR3 DNA reads as TGTGCCAGCATGGGTGAGCGGGTTTGGGTTCCTGAGCAGTTCTTC. This gives the protein CASMGERVWVPEQFF.

The chain combines TRBV5-1 with TRBJ2-5; 10 bases fit TRBD2. V lost 2 bases to trimming and J lost 5 bases; unmatched junction nucleotides: 9. Germline CDR1 is SGHRS and CDR2 is YFSETQ. This CDR3 comprises 16 residues. The CDR3 region has the DNA TGCGCCAGCAGCTTAGGAGCGGGAGGGGTCCTGGAGACCCAGTACTTC. The encoded protein is CASSLGAGGVLETQYF.

This clonotype was observed a handful of times. The CDR3 loop is CASSGQTNYNEQFF. The CDR3, as DNA: TGTGCCAGCAGTGGTCAAACCAATTACAATGAGCAGTTCTTC. The chain is built from TRBV2 and TRBJ2-1; D remains ambiguous. V dropped 4 bases and J dropped 4 bases, with 11 bases sitting between them. The CDR3 covers 14 residues. CDR1 and CDR2 from the germline V gene are SNHLY and FYNNEI.

This clonotype came up many times. The V call is TRBV27, the J call TRBJ1-2, with 8 bases fitting TRBD1. V gave up 6 bases and J gave up 4 bases; unmatched junction bases: 10. Germline lookup yields CDR1 MNHEY and CDR2 SMNVEV (reference sequence). This CDR3 spans 15 amino acids. CDR3 sequence: CASSSGQGGIYGYTF. CDR3 bases: TGTGCCAGCAGCTCCGGACAGGGCGGAATCTATGGCTACACCTTC.

This clonotype occurred once. The chain joins TRBV19 to TRBJ2-7; D perhaps matches TRBD2 (5 bases). Germline V gene data show CDR1 as LNHDA and CDR2 as SQIVND (reference sequence). V lost 10 bases, J lost 3 bases, and 16 bases lay in between. The CDR3 has 13 residues. The DNA for the CDR3 is TGTGCCACCCCGCGGGTCCACCGCTACGAGCAGTACTTC. This translates into CATPRVHRYEQYF.

This clonotype was observed once. V gene TRBV2 combines with J gene TRBJ1-2; D perhaps matches TRBD1 (5 bases). The V and J ends lost 8 bases and 4 bases respectively, with 14 bases between them. This CDR3 has 13 amino acids. The germline V gene encodes CDR1 SNHLY and CDR2 FYNNEI. CDR3 coding DNA: TGTGCCAGCGGGGACCGAGGGAGCTATGGCTACACCTTC. Its translation is CASGDRGSYGYTF.